A single sample gave rise to the 27 T cell receptor beta chains below, sequenced in a study of spatial heterogeneity in lung cancer. TCRdb used MiXCR to reprocess the 5' RACE reads, holding one entry per CDR3 protein. The sample has around 120,000 distinct CDR3 sequences, 12% seen once. Time point in this sample: blood at routine non-recurrence follow-up after resection. No cells were sorted before sequencing. The whole RNA sequenced was extracted from tumor, nontumor lung or frozen PBMC. This specimen was PBMCs, taken at follow-up. The receptor source for this set is a male donor with early-stage non-small cell lung cancer.

The rearrangement uses TRBV20-1 and TRBJ2-4; D call uncertain. The CDR3 contains 15 residues. Trimming removed 0 bases from V and 0 bases from J, with 9 bases in between. The germline CDR1 and CDR2 sequences are DFQATT and SNEGSKA (reference sequence). CDR3: CSARDGIVAKNIQYF. CDR3 DNA sequence: TGCAGTGCTAGAGATGGGATAGTAGCCAAAAACATTCAGTACTTC.

This clonotype was detected a few times. The chain couples TRBV6-4 to TRBJ2-7, with 7 positions matching TRBD2. CDR1 MRHNA and CDR2 SNTAGT come from the germline V gene. This CDR3 has 14 residues. With 5 bases clipped from V and 5 bases from J, the junction kept 9 bases outside the gene matches. CDR3 bases: TGTGCCAGCAGTCCTCGGACTAGTTGCCACGAGCAGTACTTC. Amino acids: CASSPRTSCHEQYF.

The chain has TRBV20-1 and TRBJ1-2, with 7 bases aligning to TRBD1. The CDR3 is 14 residues long. Germline loops: CDR1 DFQATT, CDR2 SNEGSKA (reference sequence). The trim removed 0 bases at V and 3 bases at J, leaving 4 bases unmatched. Written as DNA, the CDR3 is TGCAGTGCTAGAGATTATGACAGGGACTATGGCTACACCTTC. It is translated as CSARDYDRDYGYTF.

The chain carries TRBV11-3 and TRBJ2-7, with TRBD2 identical over 7 bases. The germline CDR1 and CDR2 sequences are SGHNT and YENEEA. The CDR3 spans 14 residues. V dropped 8 bases and J dropped 0; count of bases not matched to a gene: 7. As DNA, the CDR3 is TGTGCCAGCGGCGGGAGTTTGAGCTCCTACGAGCAGTACTTC. This gives the protein CASGGSLSSYEQYF. Based on the CDR3 plus reference TRBV11-3 and TRBJ2-7, the full variable domain is EAGVVQSPRYKIIEKKQPVAFWCNPISGHNTLYWYLQNLGQGPELLIRYENEEAVDDSQLPKDRFSAERLKGVDSTLKIQPAELGDSAVYLCASGGSLSSYEQYFGPGTRLTVT.

The count of this clonotype is one. The chain recombines TRBV5-1 with TRBJ2-3; TRBD2 matches at 11 bases. This CDR3 has 16 residues. J was trimmed by 1 base and V by 4 bases; bases with no gene match: 5. CDR1 SGHRS and CDR2 YFSETQ come from the germline V gene. DNA for the CDR3: TGCGCCAGCAGCCCCTATAGCGGGGGGGGCACAGATACGCAGTATTTT. Its protein product is CASSPYSGGGTDTQYF.

V usage is TRBV27 and J usage is TRBJ1-1; 7 bases map to TRBD1. Germline CDR1 MNHEY, CDR2 SMNVEV (reference sequence). V was clipped by 2 bases and J by 5 bases; unmatched bases: 5. The CDR3 is 14 residues long. The CDR3 DNA reads as TGTGCCAGCAGTTTAGGTGGCAGGGGGACTGAAGCTTTCTTT. Translating gives CASSLGGRGTEAFF.

This clonotype came up a few times. The chain couples TRBV5-4 to TRBJ1-2; TRBD1 matches 9 bases. CDR3 size: 15 residues. Germline-derived CDR1 and CDR2 are SGHNT and YYREEE (reference sequence). Trimming took 4 bases from V and 2 from J; bases not matched to a gene: 6. For the CDR3, the DNA is TGTGCCAGCAGCCAGCGGACAGGGGACAACTATGGCTACACCTTC. It codes for CASSQRTGDNYGYTF.

The table lists this clonotype with a few counts. The chain links TRBV4-1 to TRBJ2-7, with D possibly TRBD2 on 6 matching bases. The CDR3 covers 14 residues. The germline V gene has CDR1 MGHRA and CDR2 YSYEKL. V was clipped by 2 bases and J by 6 bases, with 14 bases between them. CDR3 DNA sequence: TGCGCCAGCAGCCAAAGGGGACTTAATGCCGAGCAGTACTTC. It codes for CASSQRGLNAEQYF.

CDR3: CATSDYRVVEQFF. The CDR3 DNA reads TGTGCCACCAGTGATTACAGGGTAGTTGAGCAGTTCTTC. V is TRBV24-1 and J is TRBJ2-1, with D possibly matching TRBD1 (6 bases). Germline-derived CDR1 and CDR2 are KGHDR and SFDVKD. V was shortened by 2 bases and J by 9 bases, with 10 bases between the two germline ends. This CDR3 region has 13 residues.

This clonotype has at least ten counts. The chain joins TRBV24-1 to TRBJ2-1; 7 bases are shared with TRBD1. This CDR3 is built from 14 residues. The germline gives CDR1 KGHDR, CDR2 SFDVKD. The V and J ends lost 4 bases and 7 bases, in that order; junction bases with no gene match: 6. The CDR3 is CATSEGQLGNEQFF. The CDR3 region has the DNA TGTGCCACCAGTGAGGGACAGTTAGGGAATGAGCAGTTCTTC.

This clonotype was seen ten or more times. This chain uses TRBV18 with TRBJ1-5; no reliable D call. Trimming took 5 bases from V and 6 from J, leaving 8 bases between them. The CDR3 spans 12 residues. CDR1 and CDR2 from the germline V gene are KGHSH and LQKENI. CDR3 sequence: CASSKSRQPQHF. The CDR3 nucleotides read TGTGCCAGCTCAAAATCGCGTCAGCCCCAGCATTTT.

On this clonotype itself: At one boundary the junction diverges from the germline segment, which might be a read error. V and J are TRBV7-3 and TRBJ2-4; D not resolved. CDR3 length equals 13 residues. The germline gives CDR1 SGHTA, CDR2 FQGTGA. This CDR3 is CASSLDGLGIPYF. As DNA, the CDR3 is TGTGCCAGCAGCTTGGACGGCCTGGGCATTCCGTACTTC.

The chain links TRBV28 to TRBJ1-1; TRBD1 is a possible D gene (6 bases). In germline, CDR1 is MDHEN, CDR2 SYDVKM. The CDR3 sequence is 16 residues long. The ends were cut back, 5 bases at V and 1 base at J, with 17 bases in the middle. DNA of the CDR3: TGTGCCAGCAGTGATGGACACCAGGGGAGGAACACTGAAGCTTTCTTT. It yields the protein CASSDGHQGRNTEAFF.

The chain recombines TRBV9 with TRBJ2-2; maybe TRBD2 (6 bases). This CDR3 contains 14 residues. V was cut by 0 bases and J by 5 bases, with 8 bases left in between. CDR1 SGDLS and CDR2 YYNGEE come from the germline V gene. The CDR3 spells CASSVVGGTGELFF. CDR3 bases: TGTGCCAGCAGCGTAGTCGGAGGGACCGGGGAGCTGTTTTTT.

This clonotype was detected a few times. This rearrangement joins TRBV6-5 to TRBJ1-2; D unclear. The CDR3 length is 13 residues. Germline lookup yields CDR1 MNHEY and CDR2 SVGAGI. Between the trimmed V and J ends, which lost 7 bases and 5 bases, there was a span of 14 bases. CDR3 loop: CASTNQTRYGYTF. For the CDR3, the DNA is TGTGCCAGCACTAACCAAACCCGGTATGGCTACACCTTC.

V gene TRBV6-5 combines with J gene TRBJ1-2; 11 bases are shared with TRBD1. The V gene's germline CDR1 is MNHEY and CDR2 SVGAGI. V was clipped by 6 bases and J by 4 bases; unmatched bases: 4. The CDR3 is 14 residues long. The DNA of the CDR3 is TGTGCCAGCAGGGACAGGGGGCTTGGCTATGGCTACACCTTC. It translates to CASRDRGLGYGYTF.

A word on this clonotype: A read error is possible here, since a much larger clone lies one base away. The CDR3 carries no conserved terminal phenylalanine or tryptophan, so it likely arises from a read error. The chain uses TRBV7-2 and TRBJ1-5; 7 nucleotides agree with TRBD1. V dropped 4 bases and J dropped 0; count of bases not matched to a gene: 3. CDR1 and CDR2 from the germline V gene are SGHTA and FQGNSA. This CDR3 is built from 15 residues. The CDR3 DNA reads TGTGCCAGCAGCTCAGGGACAGATAGCAATCAGCCCCAGCATTCT. Its protein product is CASSSGTDSNQPQHS.

V and J are TRBV18 and TRBJ2-7, with D possibly TRBD2 on 5 matching bases. The ends were cut back, 3 bases at V and 7 bases at J, with 13 bases in the middle. The germline V gene encodes CDR1 KGHSH and CDR2 LQKENI. The CDR3 spans 13 residues. CDR3 in amino acids: CASSPQKGEEQYF. The CDR3 nucleotides are TGTGCCAGCTCACCCCAGAAGGGAGAAGAGCAGTACTTC.

The sample holds many counts of this clonotype. The chain recombines TRBV10-2 with TRBJ2-6, with 8 bases fitting TRBD1. The V and J ends lost 7 bases and 0 bases, in that order; junction bases with no gene match: 11. Germline CDR1 and CDR2: WSHSY and SAAADI. The CDR3 runs 18 residues. CDR3 sequence reads: CASNFDRGSHSGANVLTF. The CDR3 DNA reads as TGCGCCAGCAACTTCGACAGGGGCTCCCACTCTGGGGCCAACGTCCTGACTTTC.

This clonotype was counted ten times or more. At one boundary the junction diverges from the germline segment, which might be a read error. This sequence joins TRBV20-1 and TRBJ2-2, with TRBD1 matching 9 bases. CDR1 is DFQATT, CDR2 SNEGSKA, per germline (reference sequence). The CDR3 spans 17 residues. The CDR3 protein is CSATPTYLGQGYTGELF. CDR3 sequence (DNA): TGCAGTGCTACACCCACCTACCTGGGACAGGGATACACCGGGGAGCTGTTT.

This chain links TRBV6-6 with TRBJ2-3; a possible D gene is TRBD2 (5 bases). V gave up 5 bases and J gave up 8 bases, with 11 bases separating them. In germline, CDR1 is MNHNY, CDR2 SVGAGI (reference sequence). There are 12 residues in the CDR3. Here the CDR3 reads CASSPQLGTQYF. CDR3 sequence (DNA): TGTGCCAGCAGTCCCCAACTAGGTACGCAGTATTTT.

The chain recombines TRBV20-1 with TRBJ1-5; a possible D gene is TRBD1 (5 bases). CDR1 is DFQATT and CDR2 is SNEGSKA in the germline V gene (reference sequence). Trimming stripped 7 bases from V and 5 bases from J, with 12 bases between. The CDR3 runs to 12 residues. The DNA for the CDR3 is TGCAGTGTAAGTTCGGGGGATCAGCCCCAGCATTTT. Amino acid sequence: CSVSSGDQPQHF.

This clonotype was seen many times. V and J are TRBV10-1 and TRBJ2-1; 9 nucleotides agree with TRBD2. This CDR3 has 13 amino acids. After removal of 6 bases from V and 7 bases from J, the junction contained 4 bases not matched to a gene. Germline lookup yields CDR1 WNHNN and CDR2 SYGVQD (reference sequence). Here the CDR3 reads CASSGGRGNEQFF. CDR3 DNA: TGCGCCAGCAGCGGCGGGAGGGGGAATGAGCAGTTCTTC.

This clonotype was seen more than once but under ten times. The chain uses TRBV18 and TRBJ2-1; either TRBD1 or TRBD2 may fit D (5 bases each). V shed 3 bases and J shed 4 bases, with 16 bases lying between them. Germline CDR1 reads KGHSH; CDR2 reads LQKENI. The CDR3 runs to 16 residues. CDR3 amino acids: CASSPPRAGSYNEQFF. In DNA, the CDR3 is TGTGCCAGCTCACCCCCGAGGGCAGGGTCTTACAATGAGCAGTTCTTC.

This clonotype was detected ten times or more. The genes are TRBV20-1 and TRBJ1-2; D unclear. The CDR3 totals 13 residues. Germline CDR1 is DFQATT and CDR2 is SNEGSKA (reference sequence). Deletions cut 0 bases from V and 8 bases from J, with 13 bases between. CDR3 amino acids: CSARDKGLRGYTF. The CDR3 DNA reads as TGCAGTGCTAGAGATAAGGGTCTCCGCGGCTACACCTTC.

The V and J genes are TRBV20-1 and TRBJ2-7; D is possibly TRBD2 (6 bases). Germline V gene sequence: CDR1 DFQATT, CDR2 SNEGSKA (reference sequence). There are 14 residues in the CDR3. DNA of the CDR3: TGCAGCTTACCCTTTAGCGGCCGCTCCTACGAGCAGTACTTC. This codes for CSLPFSGRSYEQYF.

This clonotype was counted ten times or more. The gene calls are TRBV29-1 and TRBJ2-1, with TRBD2 identical over 7 bases. The CDR3 contains 13 residues. The germline V gene has CDR1 SQVTM and CDR2 ANQGSEA. With 5 bases clipped from V and 2 bases from J, the junction kept 3 bases outside the gene matches. This chain's CDR3 is CSVRAGTYNEQFF. The CDR3 DNA is TGCAGCGTTAGAGCGGGGACCTACAATGAGCAGTTCTTC.